The source of this T cell receptor beta chain is a study of human T cells and chemical hapten exposure. Turning to the study itself: Patients, predominantly female, presented with alopecia areata, totalis or universalis.

The time point: patch test 2, 6 weeks after DPC sensitization. Treatment specified: therapeutic diphenylcyclopropenone sensitization with weekly scalp DPC. In TCRdb, the RACE reads were re-called with MiXCR into one record per CDR3 protein. The sample holds some 150,000 distinct CDR3 sequences, roughly 10% seen once. A few counts support this clonotype. This CDR3 spans 17 amino acids. The V gene's germline CDR1 is MNHEY and CDR2 SMNVEV (reference sequence). The V gene end was trimmed by 3 bases and the J gene end by 1 base; junction bases not matched to a gene: 3. Specimen: whole blood, collected in connection with sensitization to the hapten diphenylcyclopropenone (DPC). The receptor was derived from a woman aged 45-59 years with alopecia areata. Some clones in this sample may be carry-over from other donors' samples. This chain uses TRBV27 with TRBJ2-5, with 15 nucleotides matching TRBD2. The CDR3 nucleotides are TGTGCCAGCAGTTTGGGACTAGCGGGAGGCCCCCAAGAGACCCAGTACTTC. It translates to CASSLGLAGGPQETQYF.